This T cell receptor beta chain originates from a study of cytomegalovirus exposure and HLA in healthy donors. The CDR3 consists of 16 residues. Trimming cost V 2 bases and J 1 base, with 15 bases left between them. Germline V CDR1 and CDR2: GTSNPN, SVGIG (reference sequence). Both 60 Vbeta primers and 13 Jbeta primers went into the PCR. Original data processing: An analysis that came later counted around 80 million unique TCR beta chains, about 10 million shared. Measured with immunoSEQ multiplex PCR; TCRdb has only the in-frame clones, and not every one. V, J and clone size are those of that table, while D and trimming were read from the DNA. The sample includes around 68,000 clones, roughly 85% of them seen just once. Donors consisted of healthy bone marrow donors.

Sequenced input: PBMCs. The origin of this receptor is a female donor in good health and CMV-seronegative. The V call is TRBV30, the J call TRBJ2-4; D is perhaps TRBD1 (5 bases). Here the CDR3 DNA reads TGTGCCTGGAGTCAACAGGCCTACCGGGCCAAAAACATTCAGTACTTC. As protein: CAWSQQAYRAKNIQYF.